The present TCR beta chain was sequenced within a study of CD8 T cells in Susac syndrome. The authors sequenced TCR beta from blood CD8+ and CD4+ T cells. The CDR3 totals 14 residues. Losses at the gene ends were 3 bases for V and 6 bases for J; bases not matched to a gene: 7. Per germline, CDR1 DFQATT and CDR2 SNEGSKA (reference sequence). An input of 0.5 to 1 ug of RNA was subjected to reverse transcription using random hexamers. Across 54 Vbeta and 13 Jbeta, immunoSEQ multiplex PCR amplified TCR beta CDR3. MiXCR, run by TCRdb on the immunoSEQ multiplex PCR reads, gives a single entry per CDR3 protein. The sample lists 140,000 or so distinct CDR3 sequences, 94% occurring once.

The V gene is TRBV20-1, the J gene TRBJ2-4, with 8 bases matching TRBD1. This clonotype was obtained from a human donor in good health. The sequenced sample was CD4+ T cells from PBMCs. The CDR3 is CSASHRTGRNIQYF. The CDR3 nucleotides read TGCAGTGCTAGCCATCGGACAGGGAGAAACATTCAGTACTTC.